The clone carrying this T cell receptor beta chain was observed many times. The data stem from a study of identical twins. TCRdb fed the 5' RACE reads into MiXCR, producing one record per CDR3 protein. This sample has more than 650,000 distinct CDR3 sequences, with roughly 6% found just once. The source material was naive T cells sorted from blood. This sequence originates from a man between 18 and 35 years old in good health.

The CDR3 reads CSAHDRYFYNEQFF. CDR3 sequence (DNA): TGCAGTGCTCATGACAGATATTTCTACAATGAGCAGTTCTTC. The V and J genes are TRBV20-1 and TRBJ2-1, with D perhaps matching TRBD1 (5 bases). Germline CDR1 and CDR2: DFQATT and SNEGSKA (reference sequence). With 5 bases removed from V and 3 bases from J, the gap between germline ends came to 14 bases. The CDR3 totals 14 residues.